The next 28 T cell receptor beta chains were all read from a single sample in a study of blood T cell repertoires in COVID-19. Sequencing used immunoSEQ multiplex PCR; TCRdb keeps in-frame clones, though not all of them. The data contain a few hundred thousand clones, roughly 90% of them singletons. The specimen sequenced was peripheral blood. These receptors were taken from a young man who had recovered from COVID-19.

The chain uses TRBV7-9 and TRBJ1-1, with TRBD1 matching over 7 bases. Germline CDR1 and CDR2: SEHNR and FQNEAQ (reference sequence). V trimming: 4 bases; J trimming: 4 bases; junction bases outside the gene matches: 9. The CDR3 has 15 residues. CDR3 nucleotides: TGTGCCAGCAGCTACTACAGGGGAGGTATCACTGAAGCTTTCTTT. Translated: CASSYYRGGITEAFF.

V gene TRBV5-1 combines with J gene TRBJ1-1; D gene ambiguous. V was clipped by 5 bases and J by 11 bases, with 22 bases between them. The CDR3 runs 14 residues. The germline CDR1 and CDR2 sequences are SGHRS and YFSETQ. CDR3 region: CASRVAEEAWSAFF. CDR3 DNA sequence: TGCGCCAGCAGGGTGGCCGAGGAGGCTTGGTCGGCTTTCTTT. The full variable domain, in which reference TRBV5-1 and TRBJ1-1 provide the parts outside the CDR3, is KAGVTQTPRYLIKTRGQQVTLSCSPISGHRSVSWYQQTPGQGLQFLFEYFSETQRNKGNFPGRFSGRQFSNSRSEMNVSTLELGDSALYLCASRVAEEAWSAFFGQGTRLTVV.

The chain links TRBV13 to TRBJ2-2; D remains ambiguous. Germline CDR1 reads PRHDT; CDR2 reads FYEKMQ (reference sequence). The CDR3 sequence is 15 residues long. V was trimmed by 0 bases and J by 0 bases, leaving 5 bases between them. CDR3 residues: CASSLGLSNTGELFF. Here the CDR3 DNA reads TGTGCCAGCAGCTTAGGCCTTTCGAACACCGGGGAGCTGTTTTTT.

The rearrangement uses TRBV7-2 and TRBJ1-1, with D unresolved. Germline CDR1 is SGHTA and CDR2 is FQGNSA. The V gene lost 2 bases and the J gene lost 5 bases, with 6 bases spanning the gap. The CDR3 runs 12 residues. The CDR3 bases are TGTGCCAGCAGCTTACTGCGGACTGAAGCTTTCTTT. Translation gives CASSLLRTEAFF.

The chain links TRBV7-8 to TRBJ2-1, with 10 bases fitting TRBD2. From germline, CDR1 is SGHVS and CDR2 FQNEAQ. CDR3 size: 12 residues. J gave up 11 bases and V 5 bases, and 3 bases lay outside the gene matches. This CDR3 reads CASSPGLAQQFF. CDR3 DNA sequence: TGTGCCAGCAGCCCGGGACTAGCGCAGCAGTTCTTC.

This chain connects TRBV4-3 to TRBJ1-6; D ambiguous. The CDR3 totals 16 residues. Germline V gene data show CDR1 as LGHNA and CDR2 as YSLEER. The germline V and J ends were trimmed by 1 base and 7 bases, with 14 bases remaining between them. For the CDR3, the DNA is TGCGCCAGCAGCCAAGGAGACTACCGAGGGAATTCACCCCTCCACTTT. Protein sequence: CASSQGDYRGNSPLHF.

This clone was detected once. The V and J genes are TRBV6-2 or TRBV6-3 and TRBJ1-2; maybe TRBD1 (5 bases). Per germline, CDR1 MNHEY and CDR2 SVGEGT. Trimming shortened V by 5 bases and J by 3 bases, and 7 bases separated the two germline ends. The CDR3 has 12 residues. CDR3 region: CASSMTDYGYTF. The CDR3 DNA is TGTGCCAGCAGTATGACAGACTATGGCTACACCTTC.

The table lists this clone with a few counts. The chain employs TRBV11-2 and TRBJ2-3; a weak D match, TRBD1 (5 bases). Trimming left V 2 bases short and J 2 bases short, with 14 bases between. The germline CDR1 and CDR2 sequences are SGHAT and FQNNGV. The CDR3 has 16 amino acids. CDR3 nucleotides: TGTGCCAGCAGCTTAATAGGGGCCCCCACCACAGATACGCAGTATTTT. Protein sequence: CASSLIGAPTTDTQYF.

The V gene is TRBV2, the J gene TRBJ1-4; D is unresolved. There are 14 residues in the CDR3. V was shortened by 9 bases and J by 0 bases, with 11 bases between the two germline ends. Germline values: CDR1 SNHLY, CDR2 FYNNEI. CDR3 in DNA: TGTGCCAGTAGAACCTCGACAACTAATGAAAAACTGTTTTTT. Its translation is CASRTSTTNEKLFF.

The V gene is TRBV6-4, the J gene TRBJ2-1, with 7 bases matching TRBD2. This CDR3 has 16 amino acids. Trimming cost V 2 bases and J 4 bases; bases outside gene matches: 8. Germline V CDR1 and CDR2: MRHNA, SNTAGT. This CDR3 is CASSDAAGVGYNEQFF. As DNA, the CDR3 is TGTGCCAGCAGTGACGCGGCGGGAGTGGGTTACAATGAGCAGTTCTTC.

The gene calls are TRBV9 and TRBJ2-7; TRBD2 agrees at 7 bases. With 5 bases clipped from V and 7 bases from J, the junction kept 12 bases outside the gene matches. The CDR3 has 14 residues. CDR1 is SGDLS and CDR2 is YYNGEE in the germline V gene. The CDR3 reads CASSPGGGLKEQYF. The CDR3 DNA reads as TGTGCCAGCAGTCCCGGGGGAGGGCTTAAAGAGCAGTACTTC. Using reference TRBV9 and TRBJ2-7 for the parts outside the CDR3, the full variable domain is DSGVTQTPKHLITATGQRVTLRCSPRSGDLSVYWYQQSLDQGLQFLIQYYNGEERAKGNILERFSAQQFPDLHSELNLSSLELGDSALYFCASSPGGGLKEQYFGPGTRLTVT.

The chain couples TRBV30 to TRBJ2-7; 8 positions agree with TRBD2. The length of the CDR3 is 15 residues. Losses at the gene ends were 1 base for V and 3 bases for J; bases not matched to a gene: 8. CDR1 is GTSNPN and CDR2 is SVGIG in the germline V gene (reference sequence). CDR3 sequence (DNA): TGTGCCTGGAGTGGGACTATTAGCGGGAACTACGAGCAGTACTTC. Its protein is CAWSGTISGNYEQYF.

In DNA, the CDR3 is TGTGCCAGCAGCTTATTTAGCGGGAGCGGTGGCGAGCAGTACTTC. Its translation is CASSLFSGSGGEQYF. The chain carries TRBV7-8 and TRBJ2-7; 9 bases are a match to TRBD2. The V gene end was trimmed by 2 bases and the J gene end by 6 bases; junction bases not matched to a gene: 8. The germline CDR1 and CDR2 sequences are SGHVS and FQNEAQ. The CDR3 extends over 15 amino acids.

The rearrangement uses TRBV19 and TRBJ2-1, with 14 positions matching TRBD2. Germline trimming cut 6 bases from V and 6 bases from J; bases unmatched to any gene: 10. CDR1 LNHDA and CDR2 SQIVND come from the germline V gene (reference sequence). The CDR3 runs 17 residues. The CDR3 is CASRRGLAGVGRNEQFF. DNA for the CDR3: TGTGCCAGTAGGAGGGGACTAGCGGGAGTGGGGCGCAATGAGCAGTTCTTC.

This clone occurred a few times. V usage is TRBV4-1 and J usage is TRBJ2-3; D is uncertain. The V end was cut by 4 bases, the J end by 2 bases, with 16 bases between. Germline V gives CDR1 MGHRA, CDR2 YSYEKL. The CDR3 contains 16 residues. DNA for the CDR3: TGCGCCAGCAGCCCCCTGACACTTCCTTTCACAGATACGCAGTATTTT. It encodes CASSPLTLPFTDTQYF.

V and J are TRBV5-4 and TRBJ2-1, with a possible D match to TRBD2 (6 bases). The CDR3 loop spans 15 amino acids. The V gene's germline CDR1 is SGHNT and CDR2 YYREEE (reference sequence). Deletions cut 4 bases from V and 3 bases from J, with 14 bases between. In DNA form, the CDR3 reads TGTGCCAGCAGCCCCACCGGGACTGGCTACAATGAGCAGTTCTTC. Protein sequence: CASSPTGTGYNEQFF.

J is TRBJ2-1 and V is TRBV27; 10 bases match TRBD2. The germline CDR1 and CDR2 sequences are MNHEY and SMNVEV (reference sequence). This CDR3 has 15 amino acids. The trim removed 6 bases at V and 9 bases at J, leaving 11 bases unmatched. The chain's CDR3 is CASRPSSGRLPEQFF. In DNA, the CDR3 is TGTGCCAGCAGACCTTCTAGCGGGAGACTCCCTGAGCAGTTCTTC.

The J gene is TRBJ2-1, the V gene TRBV2, with TRBD2 matching over 9 bases. Germline lookup yields CDR1 SNHLY and CDR2 FYNNEI. V was pared by 0 bases and J by 3 bases, with 0 bases of the junction left unmatched. The CDR3 extends over 15 amino acids. The CDR3 spells CASSEARGGYNEQFF. The CDR3 DNA is TGTGCCAGCAGTGAAGCGCGGGGGGGCTACAATGAGCAGTTCTTC.

The chain combines TRBV7-9 with TRBJ2-5, with TRBD1 identical over 12 bases. V lost 5 bases and J lost 1; bases outside the gene matches: 5. Germline V gene lookup returns CDR1 SEHNR and CDR2 FQNEAQ (reference sequence). CDR3 length equals 16 residues. The CDR3 is CASSLGQGAPQETQYF. CDR3 coding DNA: TGTGCCAGCAGCCTGGGACAGGGGGCCCCCCAAGAGACCCAGTACTTC.

This CDR3 reads CASSTGTVNNSPLHF. DNA of the CDR3: TGCGCCAGCAGCACCGGGACAGTGAATAATTCACCCCTCCACTTT. The V gene is TRBV5-1, the J gene TRBJ1-6, with 7 positions matching TRBD1. CDR1 and CDR2 from the germline V gene are SGHRS and YFSETQ. With V trimmed by 4 bases and J by 5 bases, 6 bases remained unmatched. The CDR3 has 15 residues. The full variable domain, in which reference TRBV5-1 and TRBJ1-6 provide the parts outside the CDR3, is KAGVTQTPRYLIKTRGQQVTLSCSPISGHRSVSWYQQTPGQGLQFLFEYFSETQRNKGNFPGRFSGRQFSNSRSEMNVSTLELGDSALYLCASSTGTVNNSPLHFGNGTRLTVT.

This clone was found once. This chain uses TRBV11-1 with TRBJ2-5; TRBD1 matches at 7 bases. Germline lookup yields CDR1 SGHAT and CDR2 FQDESV (reference sequence). V lost 3 bases to trimming and J lost 3 bases; unmatched junction nucleotides: 4. The CDR3 sequence is 14 residues long. As DNA, the CDR3 is TGTGCCAGCAGCTTTGGGACAGAAGAAGAGACCCAGTACTTC. Amino acids: CASSFGTEEETQYF.

The chain couples TRBV12-5 to TRBJ1-1, with D hard to call. Germline V gene data show CDR1 as LGHNT and CDR2 as FRNRAP. V gave up 2 bases and J gave up 0 bases, with 13 bases separating them. The CDR3 totals 16 residues. The CDR3 protein is CASGLTHGAMNTEAFF. As DNA, the CDR3 is TGTGCTAGTGGTTTGACACATGGAGCGATGAACACTGAAGCTTTCTTT.

CDR3 sequence reads: CASSIPGEETQYF. The CDR3 nucleotides read TGTGCCAGCAGCATTCCGGGGGAAGAGACCCAGTACTTC. This chain links TRBV5-8 with TRBJ2-5; D might be TRBD2 (6 bases). The CDR3 has 13 residues. The germline V gene has CDR1 SGHTS and CDR2 YDEGEE. V gave up 4 bases and J gave up 3 bases, with 10 bases separating them.

The V call is TRBV9, the J call TRBJ2-2; 8 positions agree with TRBD2. CDR1 SGDLS and CDR2 YYNGEE come from the germline V gene. The CDR3 contains 16 residues. Trimming cost V 2 bases and J 4 bases; bases outside gene matches: 7. This chain's CDR3 is CASSVSGTSGTGELFF. CDR3 nucleotides: TGTGCCAGCAGCGTGTCCGGGACTAGTGGCACCGGGGAGCTGTTTTTT. The complete variable domain, with remaining parts taken from reference TRBV9 and TRBJ2-2, reads DSGVTQTPKHLITATGQRVTLRCSPRSGDLSVYWYQQSLDQGLQFLIQYYNGEERAKGNILERFSAQQFPDLHSELNLSSLELGDSALYFCASSVSGTSGTGELFFGEGSRLTVL.

This clone has a handful of counts. V and J are TRBV18 and TRBJ2-1, with 9 nucleotides matching TRBD1. V shed 3 bases, J shed 2 bases, and the junction held 2 bases outside the gene matches. Germline CDR1 is KGHSH and CDR2 is LQKENI. The CDR3 consists of 15 residues. CDR3 sequence: CASSPGTGPYNEQFF. The CDR3 DNA reads as TGTGCCAGCTCACCCGGGACAGGGCCCTACAATGAGCAGTTCTTC.

The chain combines TRBV7-3 with TRBJ2-1; TRBD2 aligns across 14 bases. J lost 0 bases, V lost 4 bases, and 8 bases had no gene match. Germline lookup yields CDR1 SGHTA and CDR2 FQGTGA. The CDR3 extends over 19 amino acids. CDR3 sequence reads: CASSSIPGLAGVSYNEQFF. CDR3 DNA: TGTGCCAGCAGCTCGATACCGGGACTAGCGGGGGTCTCCTACAATGAGCAGTTCTTC.

This chain joins TRBV7-9 and TRBJ2-5; 10 bases fit TRBD2. Germline V gene data show CDR1 as SEHNR and CDR2 as FQNEAQ (reference sequence). V shed 5 bases, J shed 5 bases, and the junction held 14 bases outside the gene matches. The CDR3 runs 17 residues. The CDR3 DNA is TGTGCCAGCAGCCTATTTGGTCTAGCGGGGGAATGGGAGACCCAGTACTTC. This encodes CASSLFGLAGEWETQYF.

V usage is TRBV5-1 and J usage is TRBJ1-1; 7 bases align to TRBD1. The CDR3 runs to 16 residues. J was trimmed by 5 bases and V by 2 bases; bases with no gene match: 12. The germline gives CDR1 SGHRS, CDR2 YFSETQ. CDR3: CASSFLPEGARTEAFF. The CDR3 nucleotides are TGCGCCAGCAGCTTCCTCCCCGAGGGGGCCAGGACTGAAGCTTTCTTT.